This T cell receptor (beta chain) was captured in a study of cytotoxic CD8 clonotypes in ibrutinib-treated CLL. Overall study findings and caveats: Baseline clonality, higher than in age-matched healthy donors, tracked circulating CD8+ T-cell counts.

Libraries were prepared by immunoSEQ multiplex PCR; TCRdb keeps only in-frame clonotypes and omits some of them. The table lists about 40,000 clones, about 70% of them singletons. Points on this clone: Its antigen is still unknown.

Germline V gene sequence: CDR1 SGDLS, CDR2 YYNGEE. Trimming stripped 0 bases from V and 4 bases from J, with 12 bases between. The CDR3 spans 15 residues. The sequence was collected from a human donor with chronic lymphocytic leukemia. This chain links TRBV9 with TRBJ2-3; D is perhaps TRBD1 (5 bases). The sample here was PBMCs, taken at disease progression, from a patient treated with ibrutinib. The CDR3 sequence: CASSVVAGSSDTQYF. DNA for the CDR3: TGTGCCAGCAGCGTAGTTGCAGGGTCCTCAGATACGCAGTATTTT.